This T cell receptor beta chain was profiled in a study of blood T cell repertoires in COVID-19. Study in general: Donors in the United States, Italy and Spain gave samples during acute or convalescent COVID-19. Nucleic acid was either cDNA or gDNA, and it came from T cells, B-cell-depleted T cells, or PBMCs.

Trimming took 1 base from V and 13 from J; bases not matched to a gene: 10. Looked up from germline, CDR1 is SGHTA and CDR2 is FQGNSA. The CDR3 is 15 amino acids. In the original analysis: Amplification of reference gene primers was used by the study to estimate nucleated cell counts. Measured with immunoSEQ multiplex PCR; TCRdb has only the in-frame clones, and not every one. V, J and clone size derive from that table, while D and trimming were established from the DNA sequence. The data hold about 40,000 clones, with 88% observed a single time. This clonotype originated in a woman in her 70s with acute or convalescent COVID-19. The chain links TRBV7-2 to TRBJ1-4, with 9 positions matching TRBD1. Material: peripheral blood. Here the CDR3 reads CASSLERQGGGVLFF. The CDR3 DNA is TGTGCCAGCAGCTTAGAGAGACAGGGGGGCGGTGTACTGTTTTTT.